This TCR beta chain was obtained from a study of Ad26.COV2.S vaccination and SARS-CoV-2 variants. Whole-study findings and limits: The TCR breadth and depth analyses may have understated or missed part of the total T cell responses.

The assay was immunoSEQ multiplex PCR, and TCRdb's table has in-frame clones only and misses some. This sample has around 380,000 clones, with about nine tenths found just once. The treatment is: around 19 received Ad26.COV2.S at low or high dose, single or two shots; about five received placebo; per-sample allocation not given. Specimen acquisition occurred on day 63 following the initial vaccine or placebo injection. Immunization relied on an Ad26 vector, which expressed Wuhan-strain SARS-CoV-2 spike. Trimming removed 2 bases from V and 6 bases from J; junction bases left unmatched: 5. This CDR3 has 15 amino acids. The germline V gene encodes CDR1 KGHSH and CDR2 LQKENI. About this clone itself: Its antigen is undetermined.

Sequenced material: peripheral blood, taken in a trial of Ad26.COV2.S vaccine versus placebo. The sequence was obtained from a person aged 18 to 65 who received the Ad26.COV2.S COVID-19 vaccine or a placebo. The chain recombines TRBV18 with TRBJ2-1; TRBD1 matches 9 bases. CDR3 amino acids: CASSPGGQGFNEQFF. CDR3 nucleotides: TGTGCCAGCTCACCAGGGGGACAGGGTTTCAATGAGCAGTTCTTC.